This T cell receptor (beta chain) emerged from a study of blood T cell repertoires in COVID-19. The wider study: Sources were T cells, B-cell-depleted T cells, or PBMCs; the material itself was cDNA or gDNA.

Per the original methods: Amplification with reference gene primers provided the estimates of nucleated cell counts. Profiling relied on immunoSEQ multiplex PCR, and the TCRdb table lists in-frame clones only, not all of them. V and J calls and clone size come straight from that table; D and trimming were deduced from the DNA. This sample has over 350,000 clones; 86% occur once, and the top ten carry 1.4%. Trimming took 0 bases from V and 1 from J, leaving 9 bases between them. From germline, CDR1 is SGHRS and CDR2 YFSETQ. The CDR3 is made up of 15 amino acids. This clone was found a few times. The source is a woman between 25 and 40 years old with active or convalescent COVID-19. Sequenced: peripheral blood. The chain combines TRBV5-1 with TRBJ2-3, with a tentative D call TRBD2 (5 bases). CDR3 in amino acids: CASSLEDSRTDTQYF. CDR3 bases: TGCGCCAGCAGCTTGGAGGACTCCCGCACAGATACGCAGTATTTT. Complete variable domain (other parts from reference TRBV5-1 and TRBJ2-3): KAGVTQTPRYLIKTRGQQVTLSCSPISGHRSVSWYQQTPGQGLQFLFEYFSETQRNKGNFPGRFSGRQFSNSRSEMNVSTLELGDSALYLCASSLEDSRTDTQYFGPGTRLTVL.